The T cell receptor (beta chain) described here comes from a study of cytotoxic CD8 clonotypes in ibrutinib-treated CLL. Whole-study context: IGHV unmutated 17 to 18; relapsed/refractory 11; treatment-naive some 16. Following treatment for a median about 13 months, range 6 to 36, response samples were then taken. The sample average was approximately 260,000 productive templates and 90,000 to 95,000 productive rearrangements. Study-level points and caveats: T-cell clonality at baseline went above that of age-matched healthy donors and rose and fell with circulating CD8+ T-cell counts.

Some clones are missing from TCRdb's copy, which holds only in-frame ones; the method was immunoSEQ multiplex PCR. The sample lists tens of thousands of clones; 56% were seen once. Deletions cut 3 bases from V and 7 bases from J, with 15 bases between. Germline CDR1 and CDR2: MGHDK and SYGVNS. CDR3 size: 15 residues. Details on this clone: Its specificity is unknown.

The specimen comprised PBMCs, sampled after 24 months of ibrutinib treatment. This chain joins TRBV25-1 and TRBJ2-2; D is possibly TRBD1 (5 bases). The sequence came from a human donor with chronic lymphocytic leukemia. The CDR3 DNA is TGTGCCAGCAGTGATCTGTCCCAGGGCGTCGGGGAGCTGTTTTTT. Its protein is CASSDLSQGVGELFF.